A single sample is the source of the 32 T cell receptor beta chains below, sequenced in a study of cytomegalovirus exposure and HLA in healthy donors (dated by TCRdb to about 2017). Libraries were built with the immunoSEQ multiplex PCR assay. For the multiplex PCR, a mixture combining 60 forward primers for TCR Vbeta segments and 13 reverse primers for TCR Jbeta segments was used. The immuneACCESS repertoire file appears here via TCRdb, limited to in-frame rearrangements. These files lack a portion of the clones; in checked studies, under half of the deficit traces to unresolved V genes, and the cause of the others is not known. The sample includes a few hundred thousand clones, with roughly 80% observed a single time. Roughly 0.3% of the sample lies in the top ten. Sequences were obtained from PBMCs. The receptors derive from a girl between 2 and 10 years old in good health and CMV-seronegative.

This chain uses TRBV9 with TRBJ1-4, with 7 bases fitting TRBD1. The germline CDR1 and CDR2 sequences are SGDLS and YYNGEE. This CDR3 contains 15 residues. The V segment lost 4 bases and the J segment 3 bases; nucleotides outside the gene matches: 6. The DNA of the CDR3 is TGTGCCAGCAGCCCCTGGGACAGATCTAATGAAAAACTGTTTTTT. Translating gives CASSPWDRSNEKLFF.

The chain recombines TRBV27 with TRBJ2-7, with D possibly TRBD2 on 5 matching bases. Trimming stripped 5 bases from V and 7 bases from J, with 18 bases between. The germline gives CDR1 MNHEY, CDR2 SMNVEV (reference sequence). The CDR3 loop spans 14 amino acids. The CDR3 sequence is CASSANLVGVEQYF. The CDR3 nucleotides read TGTGCCAGCAGTGCTAATCTCGTGGGAGTTGAGCAGTACTTC.

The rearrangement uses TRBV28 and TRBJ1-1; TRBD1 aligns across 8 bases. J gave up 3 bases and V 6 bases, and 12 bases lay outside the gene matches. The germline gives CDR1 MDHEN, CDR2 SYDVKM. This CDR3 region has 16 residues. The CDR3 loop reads CASSLPGTGIHTEAFF. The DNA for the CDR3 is TGTGCCAGCAGCCTACCAGGGACAGGTATCCACACTGAAGCTTTCTTT.

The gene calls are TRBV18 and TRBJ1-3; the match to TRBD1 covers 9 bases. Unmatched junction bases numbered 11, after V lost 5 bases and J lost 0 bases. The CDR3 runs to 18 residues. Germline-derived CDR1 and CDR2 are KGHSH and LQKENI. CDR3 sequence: CASSSGTGNVGSGNTIYF. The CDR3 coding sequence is TGTGCCAGCTCATCCGGGACAGGGAACGTGGGCTCTGGAAACACCATATATTTT. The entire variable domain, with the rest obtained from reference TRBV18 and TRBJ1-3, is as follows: NAGVMQNPRHLVRRRGQEARLRCSPMKGHSHVYWYRQLPEEGLKFMVYLQKENIIDESGMPKERFSAEFPKEGPSILRIQQVVRGDSAAYFCASSSGTGNVGSGNTIYFGEGSWLTVV.

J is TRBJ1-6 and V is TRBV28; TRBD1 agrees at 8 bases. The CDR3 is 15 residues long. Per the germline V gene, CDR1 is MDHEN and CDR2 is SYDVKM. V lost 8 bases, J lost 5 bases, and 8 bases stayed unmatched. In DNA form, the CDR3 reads TGTGCCAGCGGTACGGGGGACAGGAATAATTCACCCCTCCACTTT. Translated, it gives CASGTGDRNNSPLHF.

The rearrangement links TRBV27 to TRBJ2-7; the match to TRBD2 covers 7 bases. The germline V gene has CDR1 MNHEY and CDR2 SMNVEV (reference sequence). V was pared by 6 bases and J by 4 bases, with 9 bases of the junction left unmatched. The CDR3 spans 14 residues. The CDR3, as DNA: TGTGCCAGCAGCCTATGGGGGGGGGTATACGAGCAGTACTTC. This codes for CASSLWGGVYEQYF.

The chain's CDR3 is CASAPGEGLDEQYF. CDR3 in DNA: TGTGCCAGTGCGCCGGGGGAGGGCCTCGACGAGCAGTACTTC. The chain recombines TRBV19 with TRBJ2-7; 7 bases match TRBD2. Germline V CDR1 and CDR2: LNHDA, SQIVND (reference sequence). This CDR3 spans 14 amino acids. Unmatched junction bases numbered 12, after V lost 8 bases and J lost 5 bases.

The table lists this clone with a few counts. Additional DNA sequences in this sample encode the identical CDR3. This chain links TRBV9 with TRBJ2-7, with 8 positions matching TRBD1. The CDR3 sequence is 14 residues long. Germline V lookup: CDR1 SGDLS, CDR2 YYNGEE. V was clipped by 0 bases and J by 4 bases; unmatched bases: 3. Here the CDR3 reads CASSVGQGAYEQYF. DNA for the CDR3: TGTGCCAGCAGCGTAGGGCAGGGGGCTTACGAGCAGTACTTC.

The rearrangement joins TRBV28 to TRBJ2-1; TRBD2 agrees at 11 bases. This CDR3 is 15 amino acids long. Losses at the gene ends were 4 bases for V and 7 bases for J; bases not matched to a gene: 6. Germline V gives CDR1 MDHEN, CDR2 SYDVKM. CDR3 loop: CASSYSTSGKNEQFF. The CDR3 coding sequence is TGTGCCAGCAGTTATTCGACTAGCGGGAAGAATGAGCAGTTCTTC. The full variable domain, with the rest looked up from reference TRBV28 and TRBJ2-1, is DVKVTQSSRYLVKRTGEKVFLECVQDMDHENMFWYRQDPGLGLRLIYFSYDVKMKEKGDIPEGYSVSREKKERFSLILESASTNQTSMYLCASSYSTSGKNEQFFGPGTRLTVL.

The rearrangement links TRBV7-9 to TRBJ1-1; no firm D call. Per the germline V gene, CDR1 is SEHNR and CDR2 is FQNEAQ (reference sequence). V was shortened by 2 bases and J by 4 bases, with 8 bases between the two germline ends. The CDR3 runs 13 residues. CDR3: CASSLFEGTEAFF. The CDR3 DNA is TGTGCCAGCAGCTTATTCGAGGGCACTGAAGCTTTCTTT.

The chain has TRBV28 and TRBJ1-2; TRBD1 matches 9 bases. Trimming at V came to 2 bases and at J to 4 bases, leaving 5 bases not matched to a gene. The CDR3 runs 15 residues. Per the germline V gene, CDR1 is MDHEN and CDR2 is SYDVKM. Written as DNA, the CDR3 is TGTGCCAGCAGTTTACCCGGGACAGGGATCTATGGCTACACCTTC. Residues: CASSLPGTGIYGYTF.

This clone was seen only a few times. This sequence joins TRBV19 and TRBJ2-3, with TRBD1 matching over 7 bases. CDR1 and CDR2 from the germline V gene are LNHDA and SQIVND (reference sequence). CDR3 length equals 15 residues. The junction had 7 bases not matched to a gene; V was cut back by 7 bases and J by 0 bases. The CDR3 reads CASKDGTASTDTQYF. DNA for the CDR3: TGTGCCAGTAAAGACGGGACAGCAAGCACAGATACGCAGTATTTT.

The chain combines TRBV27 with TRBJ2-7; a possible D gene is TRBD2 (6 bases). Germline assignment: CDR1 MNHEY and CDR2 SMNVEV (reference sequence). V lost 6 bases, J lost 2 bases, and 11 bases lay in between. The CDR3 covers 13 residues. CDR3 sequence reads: CASRKWGAYEQYF. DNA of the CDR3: TGTGCCAGCAGGAAGTGGGGGGCCTACGAGCAGTACTTC.

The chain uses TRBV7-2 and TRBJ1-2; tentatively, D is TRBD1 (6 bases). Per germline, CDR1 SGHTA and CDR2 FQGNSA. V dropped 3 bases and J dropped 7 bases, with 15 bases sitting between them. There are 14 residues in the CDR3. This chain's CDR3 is CASSLPGGGGGYTF. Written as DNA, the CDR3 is TGTGCCAGCAGCTTGCCGGGAGGGGGGGGTGGCTACACCTTC.

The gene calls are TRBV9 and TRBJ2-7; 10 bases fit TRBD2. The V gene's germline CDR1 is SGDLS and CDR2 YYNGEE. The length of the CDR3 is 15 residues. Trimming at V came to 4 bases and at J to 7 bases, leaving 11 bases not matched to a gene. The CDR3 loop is CASSPNLAGDGEQYF. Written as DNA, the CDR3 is TGTGCCAGCAGCCCTAATCTAGCGGGAGATGGGGAGCAGTACTTC.

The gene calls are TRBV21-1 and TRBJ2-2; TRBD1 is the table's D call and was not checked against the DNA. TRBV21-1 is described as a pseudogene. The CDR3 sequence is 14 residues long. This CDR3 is CASLLTENTGELFF. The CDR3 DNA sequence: TGTGCCAGCCTTTTGACAGAGAACACCGGGGAGCTGTTTTTT.

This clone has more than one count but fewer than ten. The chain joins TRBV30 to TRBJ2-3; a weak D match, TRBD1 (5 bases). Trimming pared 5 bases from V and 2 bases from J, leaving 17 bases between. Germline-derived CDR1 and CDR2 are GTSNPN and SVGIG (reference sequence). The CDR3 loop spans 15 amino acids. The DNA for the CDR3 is TGTGCCTGGGATTCGGCAGGGCAGGTCACAGATACGCAGTATTTT. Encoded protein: CAWDSAGQVTDTQYF.

The CDR3 loop is CASRTDRRTGELFF. CDR3 bases: TGTGCCAGCAGGACGGACAGGCGCACCGGGGAGCTGTTTTTT. The chain links TRBV11-2 to TRBJ2-2; 7 bases align to TRBD1. Per germline, CDR1 SGHAT and CDR2 FQNNGV. This CDR3 is built from 14 residues. V was clipped by 6 bases and J by 4 bases; unmatched bases: 5.

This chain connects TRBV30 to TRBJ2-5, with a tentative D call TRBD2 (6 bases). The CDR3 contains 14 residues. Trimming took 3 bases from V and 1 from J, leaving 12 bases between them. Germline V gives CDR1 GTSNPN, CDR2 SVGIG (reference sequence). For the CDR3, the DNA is TGTGCCTGGAGCAACGGGGAGGTCCAAGAGACCCAGTACTTC. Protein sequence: CAWSNGEVQETQYF.

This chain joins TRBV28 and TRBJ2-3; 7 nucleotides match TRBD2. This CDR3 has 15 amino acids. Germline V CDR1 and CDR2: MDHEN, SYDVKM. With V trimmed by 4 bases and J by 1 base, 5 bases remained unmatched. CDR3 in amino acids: CASSSTSPGTDTQYF. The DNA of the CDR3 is TGTGCCAGCAGTTCGACTAGCCCGGGCACAGATACGCAGTATTTT.

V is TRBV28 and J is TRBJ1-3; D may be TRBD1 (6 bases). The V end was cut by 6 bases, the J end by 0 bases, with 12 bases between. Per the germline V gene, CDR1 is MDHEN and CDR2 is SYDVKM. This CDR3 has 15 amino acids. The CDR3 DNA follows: TGTGCCAGCAGGCTAAGACAGGCCTCTGGAAACACCATATATTTT. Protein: CASRLRQASGNTIYF.

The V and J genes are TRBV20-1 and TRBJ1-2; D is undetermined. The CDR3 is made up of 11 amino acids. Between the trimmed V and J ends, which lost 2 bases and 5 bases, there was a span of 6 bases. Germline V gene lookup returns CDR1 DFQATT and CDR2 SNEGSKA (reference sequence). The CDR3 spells CSARREYGYTF. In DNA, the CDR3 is TGCAGTGCTAGACGCGAATATGGCTACACCTTC.

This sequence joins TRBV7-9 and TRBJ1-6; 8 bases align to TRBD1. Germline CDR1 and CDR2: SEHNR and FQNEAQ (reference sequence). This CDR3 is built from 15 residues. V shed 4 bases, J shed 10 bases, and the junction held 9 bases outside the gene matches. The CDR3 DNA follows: TGTGCCAGCAGCTCGACAGGGGTTGGAGCATCACCCCTCCACTTT. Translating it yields CASSSTGVGASPLHF.

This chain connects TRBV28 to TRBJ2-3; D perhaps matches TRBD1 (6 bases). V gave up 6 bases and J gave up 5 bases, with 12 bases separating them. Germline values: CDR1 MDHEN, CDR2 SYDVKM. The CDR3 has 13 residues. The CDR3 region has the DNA TGTGCCAGCAGCCGACGAGGGGGAGATACGCAGTATTTT. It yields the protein CASSRRGGDTQYF.

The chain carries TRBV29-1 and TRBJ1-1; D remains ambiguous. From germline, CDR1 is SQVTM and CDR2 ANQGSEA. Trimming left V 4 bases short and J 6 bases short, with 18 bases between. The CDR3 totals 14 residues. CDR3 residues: CSVVPSGKPAEAFF. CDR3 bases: TGCAGCGTTGTACCTTCGGGGAAGCCCGCTGAAGCTTTCTTT.

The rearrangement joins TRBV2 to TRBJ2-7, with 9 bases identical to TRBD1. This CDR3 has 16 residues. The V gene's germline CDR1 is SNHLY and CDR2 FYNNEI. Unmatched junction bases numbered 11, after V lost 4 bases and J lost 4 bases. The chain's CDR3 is CASSARTGEGAYEQYF. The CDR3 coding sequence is TGTGCCAGCAGTGCACGGACAGGGGAAGGGGCGTACGAGCAGTACTTC.

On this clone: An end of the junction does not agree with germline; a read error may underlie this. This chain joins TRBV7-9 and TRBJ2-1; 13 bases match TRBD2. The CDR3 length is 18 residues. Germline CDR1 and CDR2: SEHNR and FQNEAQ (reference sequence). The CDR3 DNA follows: TGTTCCAGCAGCTTAGGCGGACTAGCGGGAGCGAGGTACAATGAGCAGTTCTTC. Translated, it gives CSSSLGGLAGARYNEQFF.

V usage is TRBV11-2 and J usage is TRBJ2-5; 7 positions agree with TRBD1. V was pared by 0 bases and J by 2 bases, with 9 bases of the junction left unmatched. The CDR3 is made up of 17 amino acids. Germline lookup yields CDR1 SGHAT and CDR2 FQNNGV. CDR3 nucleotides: TGTGCCAGCAGCTTAGATTTGAGGGGGCCAAAACAAGAGACCCAGTACTTC. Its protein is CASSLDLRGPKQETQYF.

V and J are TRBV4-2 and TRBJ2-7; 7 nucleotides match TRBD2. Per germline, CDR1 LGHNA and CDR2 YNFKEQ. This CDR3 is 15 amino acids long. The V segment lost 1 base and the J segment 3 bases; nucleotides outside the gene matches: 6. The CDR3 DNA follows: TGTGCCAGCAGCCAAGTAAGCGGGAAGATCTACGAGCAGTACTTC. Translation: CASSQVSGKIYEQYF.

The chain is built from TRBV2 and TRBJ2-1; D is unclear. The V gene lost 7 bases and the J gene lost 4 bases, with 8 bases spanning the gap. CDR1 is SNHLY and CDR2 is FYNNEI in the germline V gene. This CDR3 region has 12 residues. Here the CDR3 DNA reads TGTGCCAGCAAACAGCCGTACAATGAGCAGTTCTTC. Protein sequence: CASKQPYNEQFF.

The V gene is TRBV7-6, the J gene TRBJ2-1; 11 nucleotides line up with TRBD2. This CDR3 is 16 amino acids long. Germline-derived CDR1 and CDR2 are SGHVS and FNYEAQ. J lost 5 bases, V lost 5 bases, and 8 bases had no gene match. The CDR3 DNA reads TGTGCCAGCAGCAGCATCCTAGCGGGAGGAGACAATGAGCAGTTCTTC. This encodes CASSSILAGGDNEQFF.

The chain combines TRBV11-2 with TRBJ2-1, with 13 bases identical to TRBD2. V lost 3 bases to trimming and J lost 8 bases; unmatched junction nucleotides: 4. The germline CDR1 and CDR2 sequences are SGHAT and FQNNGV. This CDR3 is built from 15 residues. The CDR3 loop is CASSLGLAGIYEQFF. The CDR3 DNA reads TGTGCCAGCAGCTTGGGACTAGCGGGAATCTATGAGCAGTTCTTC.